The sequence of this T cell receptor beta chain was determined in a study of shared clonotypes between healthy human individuals. A note on this clone: No antigen is known for it.

Method: immunoSEQ multiplex PCR; TCRdb's copy keeps in-frame clones and lacks some. This repertoire shows over a million clones, roughly 74% found once; its top ten account for around 0.47%. From germline, CDR1 is SGHTA and CDR2 FQGTGA. CDR3 length equals 14 residues. The V gene lost 5 bases and the J gene lost 4 bases, with 14 bases spanning the gap. Study-level points and caveats: Naive CD4 clonotypes overlapped across a few donors at around 5%.

This chain joins TRBV7-3 and TRBJ1-2; D possibly corresponds to TRBD1 (6 bases). The sequenced sample was memory CD4+ T cells from PBMCs. Sample subset: CD45RA-negative fraction. The TCR comes from a young man in good health. Some clones in this sample may be carry-over from other donors' samples. The CDR3 region has the DNA TGTGCCAGCAGCCGGGGGCAGGGTGTCTATGGCTACACCTTC. The encoded protein is CASSRGQGVYGYTF.